This T cell receptor (beta chain) was recovered during a study of cytomegalovirus exposure and HLA in healthy donors. Study findings and constraints: The study recorded 150 to 200 TCR beta chains that were cytomegalovirus-associated.

The method was immunoSEQ multiplex PCR; TCRdb's version includes in-frame clones alone and lacks a portion of them. There are about 130,000 clones in the sample; roughly nine tenths occur only once, and around 1.3% lies in the top ten. A word on this clone: The antigen remains unidentified.

The length of the CDR3 is 15 residues. Trimming stripped 0 bases from V and 2 bases from J, with 11 bases between. Germline assignment: CDR1 SGHRS and CDR2 YFSETQ. The donors were part of the validation cohort, which consisted of roughly 120 subjects and was separate from the first cohort of 666 subjects. This clonotype originated in a woman between 18 and 29 years old in good health and CMV-seronegative. The V gene is TRBV5-1, the J gene TRBJ1-1; D perhaps matches TRBD1 (5 bases). The source material was PBMCs. The CDR3: CASSLGAGLNTEAFF. DNA for the CDR3: TGCGCCAGCAGCTTGGGCGCGGGGCTAAACACTGAAGCTTTCTTT.